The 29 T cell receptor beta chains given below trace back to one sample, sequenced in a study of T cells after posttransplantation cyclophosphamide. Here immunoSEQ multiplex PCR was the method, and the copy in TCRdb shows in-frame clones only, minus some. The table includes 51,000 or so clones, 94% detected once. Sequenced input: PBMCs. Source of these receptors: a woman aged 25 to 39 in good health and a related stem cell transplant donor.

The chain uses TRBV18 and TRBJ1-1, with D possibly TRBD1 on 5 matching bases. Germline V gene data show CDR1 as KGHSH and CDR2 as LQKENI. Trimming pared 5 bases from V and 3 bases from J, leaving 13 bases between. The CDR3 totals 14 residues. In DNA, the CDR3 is TGTGCCAGCTCATTTCAGGGTTATGACACTGAAGCTTTCTTT. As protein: CASSFQGYDTEAFF.

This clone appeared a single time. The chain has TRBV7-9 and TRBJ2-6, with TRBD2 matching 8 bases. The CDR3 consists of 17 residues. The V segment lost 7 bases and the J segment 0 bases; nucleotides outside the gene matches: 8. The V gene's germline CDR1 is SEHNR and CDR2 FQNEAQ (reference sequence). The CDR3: CASTFRGGGSGANVLTF. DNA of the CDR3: TGTGCCAGCACCTTCCGGGGGGGTGGCTCTGGGGCCAACGTCCTGACTTTC.

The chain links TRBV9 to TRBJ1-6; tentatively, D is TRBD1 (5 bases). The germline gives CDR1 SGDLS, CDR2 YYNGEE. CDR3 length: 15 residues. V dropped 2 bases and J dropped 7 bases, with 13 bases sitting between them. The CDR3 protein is CASSVGTGGNSPLHF. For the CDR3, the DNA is TGTGCCAGCAGCGTGGGGACCGGAGGGAATTCACCCCTCCACTTT. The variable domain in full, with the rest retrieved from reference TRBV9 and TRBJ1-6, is DSGVTQTPKHLITATGQRVTLRCSPRSGDLSVYWYQQSLDQGLQFLIQYYNGEERAKGNILERFSAQQFPDLHSELNLSSLELGDSALYFCASSVGTGGNSPLHFGNGTRLTVT.

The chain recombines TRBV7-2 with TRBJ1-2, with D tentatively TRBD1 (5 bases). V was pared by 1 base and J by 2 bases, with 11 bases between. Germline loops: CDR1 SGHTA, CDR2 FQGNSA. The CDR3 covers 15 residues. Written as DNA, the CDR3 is TGTGCCAGCAGCTTAGAACTGCAGGGAAACTATGGCTACACCTTC. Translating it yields CASSLELQGNYGYTF.

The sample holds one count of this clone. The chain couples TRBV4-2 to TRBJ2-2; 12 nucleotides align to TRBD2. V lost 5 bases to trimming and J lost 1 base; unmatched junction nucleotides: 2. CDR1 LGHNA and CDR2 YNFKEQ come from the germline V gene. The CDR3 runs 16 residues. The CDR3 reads CASSKTSGGNTGELFF. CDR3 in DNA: TGTGCCAGCAGCAAGACTAGCGGGGGGAACACCGGGGAGCTGTTTTTT.

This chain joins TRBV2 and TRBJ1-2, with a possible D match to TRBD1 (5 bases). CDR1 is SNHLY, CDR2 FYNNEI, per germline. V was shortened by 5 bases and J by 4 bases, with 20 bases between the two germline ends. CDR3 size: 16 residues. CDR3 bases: TGTGCCAGCAGTTCTAACCCAGACAGTGGACGCTATGGCTACACCTTC. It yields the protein CASSSNPDSGRYGYTF. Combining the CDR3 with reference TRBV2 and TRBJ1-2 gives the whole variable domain EPEVTQTPSHQVTQMGQEVILRCVPISNHLYFYWYRQILGQKVEFLVSFYNNEISEKSEIFDDQFSVERPDGSNFTLKIRSTKLEDSAMYFCASSSNPDSGRYGYTFGSGTRLTVV.

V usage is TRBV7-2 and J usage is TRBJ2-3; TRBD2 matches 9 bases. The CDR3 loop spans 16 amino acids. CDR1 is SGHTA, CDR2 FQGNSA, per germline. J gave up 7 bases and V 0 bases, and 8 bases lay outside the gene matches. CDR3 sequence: CASSLAPRGGLYTQYF. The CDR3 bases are TGTGCCAGCAGCTTAGCGCCGCGGGGGGGCTTATATACGCAGTATTTT. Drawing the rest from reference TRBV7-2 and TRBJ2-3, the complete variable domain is GAGVSQSPSNKVTEKGKDVELRCDPISGHTALYWYRQSLGQGLEFLIYFQGNSAPDKSGLPSDRFSAERTGGSVSTLTIQRTQQEDSAVYLCASSLAPRGGLYTQYFGPGTRLTVL.

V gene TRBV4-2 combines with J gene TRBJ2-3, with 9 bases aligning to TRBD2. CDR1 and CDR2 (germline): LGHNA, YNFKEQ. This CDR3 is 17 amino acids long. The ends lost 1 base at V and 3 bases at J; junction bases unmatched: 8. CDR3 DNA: TGTGCCAGCAGCCAAGGTCCAAGCGGGGGGCCTACAGATACGCAGTATTTT. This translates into CASSQGPSGGPTDTQYF.

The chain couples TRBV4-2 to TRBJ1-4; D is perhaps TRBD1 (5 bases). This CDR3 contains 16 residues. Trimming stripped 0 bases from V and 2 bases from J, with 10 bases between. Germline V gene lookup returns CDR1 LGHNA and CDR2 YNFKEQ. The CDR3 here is CASSQDLTATNEKLFF. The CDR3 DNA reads TGTGCCAGCAGCCAAGATCTGACAGCTACTAATGAAAAACTGTTTTTT.

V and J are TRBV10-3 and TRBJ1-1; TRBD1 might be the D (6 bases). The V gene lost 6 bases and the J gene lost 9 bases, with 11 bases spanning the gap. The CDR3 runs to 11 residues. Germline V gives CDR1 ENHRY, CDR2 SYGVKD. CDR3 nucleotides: TGTGCCATCAGGGACGGGGGGCAAGCTTTCTTT. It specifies CAIRDGGQAFF.

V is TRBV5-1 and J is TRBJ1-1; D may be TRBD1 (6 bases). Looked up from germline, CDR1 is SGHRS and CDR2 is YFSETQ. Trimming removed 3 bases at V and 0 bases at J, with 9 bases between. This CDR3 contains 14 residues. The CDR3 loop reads CASSSDSVNTEAFF. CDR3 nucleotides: TGCGCCAGCAGCTCGGACAGCGTGAACACTGAAGCTTTCTTT.

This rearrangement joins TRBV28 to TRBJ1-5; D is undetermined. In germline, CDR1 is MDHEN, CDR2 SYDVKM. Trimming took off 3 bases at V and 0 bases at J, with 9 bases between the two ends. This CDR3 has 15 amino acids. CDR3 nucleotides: TGTGCCAGCAGTTTGGAGCAACTTAGCAATCAGCCCCAGCATTTT. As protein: CASSLEQLSNQPQHF.

The chain's CDR3 is CASSQVVAYGEQFF. CDR3 bases: TGTGCCAGCAGCCAAGTAGTAGCGTACGGTGAGCAGTTCTTC. The rearrangement joins TRBV14 to TRBJ2-1; D is perhaps TRBD2 (5 bases). CDR1 and CDR2 (germline): SGHDN, FVKESK. V dropped 1 base and J dropped 9 bases, with 13 bases sitting between them. The CDR3 consists of 14 residues.

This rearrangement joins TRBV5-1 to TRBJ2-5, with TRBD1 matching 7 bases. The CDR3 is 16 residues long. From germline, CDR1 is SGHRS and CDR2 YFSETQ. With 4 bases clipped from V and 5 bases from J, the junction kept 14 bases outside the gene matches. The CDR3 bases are TGCGCCAGCAGCCCGGCCACAGGGGCGAGAGGCGAGACCCAGTACTTC. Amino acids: CASSPATGARGETQYF.

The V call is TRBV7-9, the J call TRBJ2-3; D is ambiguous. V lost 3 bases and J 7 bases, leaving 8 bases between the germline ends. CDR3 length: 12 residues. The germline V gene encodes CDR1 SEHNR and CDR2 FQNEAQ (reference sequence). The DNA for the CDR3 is TGTGCCAGCAGCTTGTTCCTATATACGCAGTATTTT. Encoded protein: CASSLFLYTQYF.

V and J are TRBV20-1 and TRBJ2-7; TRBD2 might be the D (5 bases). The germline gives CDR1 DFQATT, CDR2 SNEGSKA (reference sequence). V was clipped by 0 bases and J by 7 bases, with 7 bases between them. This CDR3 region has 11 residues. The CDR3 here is CSAREGGEQYF. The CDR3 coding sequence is TGCAGTGCTAGAGAAGGCGGGGAGCAGTACTTC.

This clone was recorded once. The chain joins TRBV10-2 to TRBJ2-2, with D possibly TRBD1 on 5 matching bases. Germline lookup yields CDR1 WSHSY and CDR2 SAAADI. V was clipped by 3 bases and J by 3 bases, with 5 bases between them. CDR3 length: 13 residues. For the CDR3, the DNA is TGCGCCAGCAGTGACAGGGACACCGGGGAGCTGTTTTTT. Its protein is CASSDRDTGELFF.

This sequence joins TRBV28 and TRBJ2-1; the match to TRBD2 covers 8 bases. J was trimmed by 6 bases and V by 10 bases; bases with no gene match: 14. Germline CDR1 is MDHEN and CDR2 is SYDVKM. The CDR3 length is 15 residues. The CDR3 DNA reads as TGTGCCATACACGGGGGGGTCAGGTCGGGCAATGAGCAGTTCTTC. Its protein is CAIHGGVRSGNEQFF.

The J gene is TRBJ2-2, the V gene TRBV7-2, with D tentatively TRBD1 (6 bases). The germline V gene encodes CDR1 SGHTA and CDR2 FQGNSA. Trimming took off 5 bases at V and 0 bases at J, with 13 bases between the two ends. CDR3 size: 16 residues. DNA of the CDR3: TGTGCCAGCAGCCAAAGGGCAGGGGCGAACACCGGGGAGCTGTTTTTT. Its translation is CASSQRAGANTGELFF.

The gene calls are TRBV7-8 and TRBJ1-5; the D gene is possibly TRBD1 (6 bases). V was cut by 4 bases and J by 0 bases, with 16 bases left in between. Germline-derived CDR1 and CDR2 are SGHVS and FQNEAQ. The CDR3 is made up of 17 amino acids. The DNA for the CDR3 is TGTGCCAGCAGCTGGGAACAGGGTTGGAGTAGCAATCAGCCCCAGCATTTT. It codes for CASSWEQGWSSNQPQHF.

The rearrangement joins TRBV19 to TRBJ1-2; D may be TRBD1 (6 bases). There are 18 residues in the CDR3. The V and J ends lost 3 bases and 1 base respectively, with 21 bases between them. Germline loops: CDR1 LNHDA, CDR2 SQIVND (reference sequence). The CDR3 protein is CASSISTRGRGVNYGYTF. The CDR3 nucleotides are TGTGCCAGTAGTATCTCGACCAGGGGCCGTGGGGTTAACTATGGCTACACCTTC. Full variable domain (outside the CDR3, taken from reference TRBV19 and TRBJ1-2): DGGITQSPKYLFRKEGQNVTLSCEQNLNHDAMYWYRQDPGQGLRLIYYSQIVNDFQKGDIAEGYSVSREKKESFPLTVTSAQKNPTAFYLCASSISTRGRGVNYGYTFGSGTRLTVV.

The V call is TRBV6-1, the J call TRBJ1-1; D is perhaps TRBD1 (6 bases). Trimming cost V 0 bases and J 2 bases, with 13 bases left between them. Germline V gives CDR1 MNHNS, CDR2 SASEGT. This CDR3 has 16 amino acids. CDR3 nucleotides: TGTGCCAGCAGTGAAGCGCCCCAGGGGATAAACACTGAAGCTTTCTTT. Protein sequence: CASSEAPQGINTEAFF.

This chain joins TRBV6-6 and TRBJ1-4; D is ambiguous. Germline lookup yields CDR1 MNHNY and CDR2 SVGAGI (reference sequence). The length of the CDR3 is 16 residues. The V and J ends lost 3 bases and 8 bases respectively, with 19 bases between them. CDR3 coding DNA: TGTGCCAGCAGTTATCCCGCGACGCGGCGGGCAGAAAAACTGTTTTTT. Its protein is CASSYPATRRAEKLFF.

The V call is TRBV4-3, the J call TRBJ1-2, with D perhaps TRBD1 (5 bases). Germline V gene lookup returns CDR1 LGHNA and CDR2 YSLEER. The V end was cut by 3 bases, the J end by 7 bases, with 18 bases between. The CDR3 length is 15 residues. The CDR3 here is CASSHTTASLGGYTF. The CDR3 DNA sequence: TGCGCCAGCAGCCACACGACAGCGAGTTTGGGTGGCTACACCTTC.

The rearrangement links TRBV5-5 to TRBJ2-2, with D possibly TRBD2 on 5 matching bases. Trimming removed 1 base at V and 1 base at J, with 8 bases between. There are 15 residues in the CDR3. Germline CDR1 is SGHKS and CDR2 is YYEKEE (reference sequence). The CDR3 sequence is CASSLTGVNTGELFF. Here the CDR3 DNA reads TGTGCCAGCAGCTTGACCGGGGTGAACACCGGGGAGCTGTTTTTT.

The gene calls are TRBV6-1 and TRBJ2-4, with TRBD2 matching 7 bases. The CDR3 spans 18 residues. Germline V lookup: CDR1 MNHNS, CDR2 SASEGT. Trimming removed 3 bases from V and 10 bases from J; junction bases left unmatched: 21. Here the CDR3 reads CASSDARLGSGAERIQYF. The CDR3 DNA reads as TGTGCCAGCAGTGACGCTCGCCTAGGAAGCGGGGCCGAGAGAATTCAGTACTTC.

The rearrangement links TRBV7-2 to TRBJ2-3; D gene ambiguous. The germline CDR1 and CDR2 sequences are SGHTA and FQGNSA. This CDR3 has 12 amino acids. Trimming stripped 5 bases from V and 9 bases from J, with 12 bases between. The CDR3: CASSLDTGTQYF. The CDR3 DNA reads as TGTGCCAGCAGCCTTGACACTGGGACGCAGTATTTT.

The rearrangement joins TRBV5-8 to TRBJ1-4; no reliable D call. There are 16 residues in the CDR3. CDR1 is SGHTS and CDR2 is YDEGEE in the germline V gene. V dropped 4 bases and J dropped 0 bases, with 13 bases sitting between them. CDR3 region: CASSGDPFATNEKLFF. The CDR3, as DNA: TGTGCCAGCAGCGGAGACCCCTTTGCAACTAATGAAAAACTGTTTTTT.

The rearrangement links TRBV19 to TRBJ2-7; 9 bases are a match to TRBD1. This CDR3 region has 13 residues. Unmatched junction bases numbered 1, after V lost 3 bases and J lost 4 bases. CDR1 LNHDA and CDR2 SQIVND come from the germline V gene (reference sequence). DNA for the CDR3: TGTGCCAGTAGTATCGGGACAGGGTACGAGCAGTACTTC. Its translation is CASSIGTGYEQYF.